A single T cell receptor beta chain is shown here with its context. The CDR3 runs to 13 residues. CDR1 and CDR2 (germline): SEHNR, FQNEAQ (reference sequence). The germline V and J ends were trimmed by 2 bases and 4 bases, with 6 bases remaining between them. The data were obtained in a study of blood T cell repertoires in COVID-19. In the study overall: COVID-19 samples from acute and convalescent phases originated in the United States, Italy and Spain. PBMCs, B-cell-depleted T cells, or T cells were the source of the cDNA or gDNA that made up the material.

The data were produced by immunoSEQ multiplex PCR, yet TCRdb's version contains in-frame clones alone and is incomplete. The top ten hold about 2.5% of the sample, which has 140,000 to 150,000 clones, approximately 85% seen once. Sequencing used peripheral blood. The genes are TRBV7-9 and TRBJ1-5; no clear D. The TCR comes from a human donor with acute or convalescent COVID-19. The donor label of this sample is uncertain. The CDR3 reads CASSLRDNQPQHF. The CDR3 DNA follows: TGTGCCAGCAGCTTACGGGATAATCAGCCCCAGCATTTT.